Below, 8 T cell receptor beta chains from the same sample are listed, as sequenced in a study of OX40 agonist ivuxolimab in advanced cancers. Libraries were prepared by immunoSEQ multiplex PCR; TCRdb keeps only in-frame clonotypes and omits some of them. The table includes more than 80,000 clones, approximately 93% detected once. Specimen: CD4+ or CD8+ T cells sorted from blood, collected in a trial of the OX40 agonist ivuxolimab. The receptor source for this set is an adult with an advanced solid tumor such as melanoma, head and neck, liver or kidney cancer.

The V call is TRBV4-3, the J call TRBJ2-7; TRBD1 aligns across 11 bases. V was pared by 3 bases and J by 4 bases, with 2 bases of the junction left unmatched. The CDR3 sequence is 14 residues long. Germline V gene sequence: CDR1 LGHNA, CDR2 YSLEER. CDR3: CASSQRDRGYEQYF. CDR3 DNA: TGCGCCAGCAGCCAGCGGGACAGGGGGTACGAGCAGTACTTC.

V gene TRBV25-1 combines with J gene TRBJ2-7, with D perhaps TRBD2 (5 bases). This CDR3 comprises 14 residues. Trimming pared 5 bases from V and 5 bases from J, leaving 16 bases between. In germline, CDR1 is MGHDK, CDR2 SYGVNS. The CDR3 loop reads CASSTCRGNHEQYV. CDR3 DNA: TGTGCCAGCAGTACATGTCGGGGTAATCACGAGCAGTACGTC.

The J gene is TRBJ2-3, the V gene TRBV28, with TRBD2 matching 9 bases. Germline loops: CDR1 MDHEN, CDR2 SYDVKM. The V segment lost 6 bases and the J segment 3 bases; nucleotides outside the gene matches: 13. This CDR3 has 17 amino acids. CDR3 in amino acids: CASSLERIAGETDTQYF. CDR3 DNA: TGTGCCAGCAGCCTAGAGAGAATAGCGGGAGAAACAGATACGCAGTATTTT.

The chain uses TRBV6-6 and TRBJ1-1; a weak D match, TRBD1 (6 bases). CDR1 and CDR2 (germline): MNHNY, SVGAGI (reference sequence). V was trimmed by 6 bases and J by 1 base, leaving 9 bases between them. This CDR3 has 13 amino acids. CDR3 DNA: TGTGCCAGCAGCGGACAGCCGAACACTGAAGCTTTCTTT. It translates to CASSGQPNTEAFF.

The chain combines TRBV19 with TRBJ2-1; the D is unclear. The CDR3 length is 13 residues. The V and J ends lost 5 bases and 5 bases respectively, with 10 bases between them. Germline V CDR1 and CDR2: LNHDA, SQIVND (reference sequence). CDR3 amino acids: CASSRSLHNEQFF. Here the CDR3 DNA reads TGTGCCAGTAGTCGCTCCCTGCACAATGAGCAGTTCTTC.

This clone was observed a single time. The chain combines TRBV11-2 with TRBJ1-3; D not certain. The V and J ends lost 5 bases and 0 bases respectively, with 11 bases between them. This CDR3 is built from 15 residues. Germline CDR1 SGHAT, CDR2 FQNNGV. In DNA form, the CDR3 reads TGTGCCAGCAGCCACAACAGACTCTCTGGAAACACCATATATTTT. Translation: CASSHNRLSGNTIYF.

This chain joins TRBV6-5 and TRBJ2-5; maybe TRBD2 (6 bases). Germline loops: CDR1 MNHEY, CDR2 SVGAGI. V lost 10 bases, J lost 1 base, and 7 bases lay in between. The CDR3 spans 11 residues. CDR3 DNA sequence: TGTGCCACCGGGGGCCAAGAGACCCAGTACTTC. Its protein is CATGGQETQYF.

V is TRBV6-1 and J is TRBJ1-1; D unclear. CDR3 length equals 15 residues. V lost 6 bases, J lost 7 bases, and 21 bases lay in between. Germline lookup yields CDR1 MNHNS and CDR2 SASEGT. The CDR3 reads CASRDVSGILIEAFF. DNA for the CDR3: TGTGCCAGCAGGGATGTATCTGGAATACTTATTGAAGCTTTCTTT.